The subject of this entry is one T cell receptor beta chain. These data come from a study of early T cells in non-severe SARS-CoV-2 infection. V lost 4 bases to trimming and J lost 6 bases; unmatched junction nucleotides: 5. Germline loops: CDR1 SGHNT, CDR2 YYREEE (reference sequence). The length of the CDR3 is 15 residues. TCRdb reprocessed the 5' RACE reads via MiXCR and lists one record per CDR3 protein. Among 50,000 to 75,000 distinct CDR3 sequences listed, roughly 8.2% were seen once. The material was whole blood, obtained at baseline. The sequence derives from an adult who was a healthcare worker with PCR-confirmed SARS-CoV-2 infection or an uninfected control (not recorded which). The chain couples TRBV5-4 to TRBJ2-7; 15 bases fit TRBD2. The CDR3 protein is CASSRGLAGGTEQYF. Here the CDR3 DNA reads TGTGCCAGCAGCAGGGGACTAGCGGGAGGAACCGAGCAGTACTTC.